A selection of T cell receptor beta chains follows, all from one sample in a study of cytomegalovirus exposure and HLA in healthy donors. Profiled with immunoSEQ multiplex PCR; TCRdb holds only in-frame clones, not every one. This repertoire shows some 90,000 clones, roughly 96% found once; its top ten account for 0.78%. The sequenced sample consisted of PBMCs. The source of these receptors is a man in his late teens or twenties in good health and CMV-seronegative. Each CDR3 is given with its conserved first and last residue. The order of the fields is D gene, J gene, V gene, CDR3 protein, CDR3 DNA. A D gene is named only where the DNA matches it firmly.

- TRBJ2-7 TRBV28 CASSLDKRVHYYEQYF TGTGCCAGCAGTTTGGATAAGCGGGTACACTACTACGAGCAGTACTTC
TRBD1 TRBJ2-2 TRBV30 CAFPRQGAVKAGELFF TGTGCCTTCCCGAGACAGGGGGCTGTGAAAGCCGGGGAGCTGTTTTTT
- TRBJ1-4 TRBV15 CATSPGAGGNEKLFF TGTGCCACCAGCCCTGGCGCGGGGGGTAATGAAAAACTGTTTTTT
TRBD1 TRBJ1-5 TRBV27 CASSPGRGTGLMEGNQPQHF TGTGCCAGCAGTCCTGGGAGAGGGACAGGGTTAATGGAGGGCAATCAGCCCCAGCATTTT
- TRBJ2-7 TRBV30 CAWSVLSEQYF TGTGCCTGGAGTGTACTTTCCGAGCAGTACTTC
- TRBJ2-7 TRBV30 CAWSVSGDEQYF TGTGCCTGGAGTGTATCAGGCGACGAGCAGTACTTC
- TRBJ2-1 TRBV11-2 CASSLVAGQYNEQFF TGTGCCAGCAGCTTAGTGGCAGGGCAATACAATGAGCAGTTCTTC
- TRBJ2-3 TRBV5-1 CASSPLGIRPVADTQYF TGCGCCAGCAGCCCCCTCGGGATCCGCCCCGTGGCAGATACGCAGTATTTT
- TRBJ1-2 TRBV2 CASRKSAGYNYGYTF TGTGCCAGCAGGAAAAGTGCAGGGTATAACTATGGCTACACCTTC
TRBD1 TRBJ1-2 TRBV28 CASSLSPRTGGYGYTF TGTGCCAGCAGTTTATCACCGAGGACAGGGGGCTACGGCTACACCTTC
- TRBJ1-1 TRBV9 CASSVDQGGWRNSEAFF TGTGCCAGCAGCGTAGATCAGGGAGGGTGGCGTAATAGTGAAGCTTTCTTT
TRBD2 TRBJ2-1 TRBV27 CASSFTGGRDNEQFF TGTGCCAGCAGCTTTACCGGCGGGAGGGACAATGAGCAGTTCTTC
TRBD1 TRBJ2-7 TRBV5-1 CASSPEMGQGAWNEQYF TGCGCCAGCAGCCCGGAAATGGGACAGGGGGCTTGGAACGAGCAGTACTTC
TRBD1 TRBJ2-5 TRBV4-1 CASSPPRGQDQETQYF TGCGCCAGCAGCCCCCCGCGCGGACAGGACCAAGAGACCCAGTACTTC
- TRBJ1-1 TRBV19 CASSILGEDTEAFF TGTGCCAGTAGTATTTTGGGGGAGGACACTGAAGCTTTCTTT
- TRBJ1-1 TRBV28 CASNPPNREAFF TGTGCCAGCAACCCCCCGAACAGAGAAGCTTTCTTT
TRBD2 TRBJ2-5 TRBV7-9 CASSYTEAGKKETQYF TGTGCCAGCAGCTACACGGAAGCGGGGAAAAAAGAGACCCAGTACTTC
TRBD1 TRBJ2-7 TRBV27 CASSPAYTGVEQYF TGTGCCAGCAGTCCGGCGTATACAGGGGTCGAGCAGTACTTC
TRBD2 TRBJ2-3 TRBV12-5 CASGPGLAGGRDTQYF TGTGCTAGTGGCCCAGGACTAGCGGGGGGTCGGGATACGCAGTATTTT
- TRBJ2-3 TRBV10-1 CASSEFGAGKTDTQYF TGCGCCAGCAGTGAGTTTGGGGCAGGGAAAACAGATACGCAGTATTTT
TRBD2 TRBJ2-7 TRBV5-4 CASSLAPSGRLSEQYF TGTGCCAGCAGCTTGGCGCCTAGCGGGAGACTTTCCGAGCAGTACTTC
- TRBJ1-5 TRBV19 CASSIVGTTNQPQHF TGTGCCAGTAGTATTGTGGGGACAACCAATCAGCCCCAGCATTTT
- TRBJ1-2 TRBV27 CASSLSRVGYGYTF TGTGCCAGCAGTTTATCGAGGGTTGGCTATGGCTACACCTTC
TRBD2 TRBJ2-7 TRBV2 CACRVWEGPEQYF TGTGCCTGCCGGGTATGGGAGGGTCCCGAGCAGTACTTC
TRBD1 TRBJ1-5 TRBV6-5 CASGQGGNQPQHF TGTGCCAGTGGACAGGGTGGCAATCAGCCCCAGCATTTT
- TRBJ1-5 TRBV19 CASYDRRNNQPQHF TGTGCCAGTTACGATCGGCGGAACAATCAGCCCCAGCATTTT
TRBD1 TRBJ2-7 TRBV19 CASSPTGGSEQYF TGTGCCAGTAGTCCCACAGGGGGGAGCGAGCAGTACTTC
- TRBJ2-7 TRBV15 CATSRERSAPGASYEQYF TGTGCCACCAGCAGAGAAAGGTCAGCGCCAGGGGCCTCCTACGAGCAGTACTTC
- TRBJ2-3 TRBV6-4 CASSVDFSTDTQYF TGTGCCAGCAGTGTGGACTTCTCCACAGATACGCAGTATTTT
- TRBJ2-5 TRBV5-1 CASSPTSGSGYQETQYF TGCGCCAGCAGCCCAACTTCGGGTAGCGGATATCAAGAGACCCAGTACTTC
- TRBJ2-5 TRBV2 CASTYQGWETQYF TGTGCCAGCACTTACCAGGGGTGGGAGACCCAGTACTTC
TRBD1 TRBJ2-6 TRBV5-1 CASSHSQGSGANVLTF TGCGCCAGCAGCCACTCACAGGGGTCTGGGGCCAACGTCCTGACTTTC
TRBD1 TRBJ2-5 TRBV11-2 CASRPGTGGGWTQYF TGTGCCAGCAGGCCGGGGACAGGGGGCGGTTGGACCCAGTACTTC
TRBD2 TRBJ2-1 TRBV15 CATSSKAGLVSGEQFF TGTGCCACCAGCAGTAAGGCGGGACTAGTGTCTGGTGAGCAGTTCTTC
- TRBJ1-3 TRBV11-2 CASSSNQGTISGNTIYF TGTGCCAGCAGCTCAAATCAGGGGACCATCTCTGGAAACACCATATATTTT